The entry below describes one T cell receptor (beta chain). Only in-frame clones appear in the TCRdb table, and some are missing; sequencing was by immunoSEQ multiplex PCR. The sample holds some 180,000 clones, 75% to 90% seen once. The data were taken from a study of blood T cell repertoires in COVID-19. Study details: Some COVID-19 samples were acute and others convalescent; all came from the United States, Italy and Spain.

Per the germline V gene, CDR1 is SGHTS and CDR2 is YDEGEE. This CDR3 spans 15 amino acids. V dropped 2 bases and J dropped 3; count of bases not matched to a gene: 6. Sequencing used peripheral blood. The chain has TRBV5-8 and TRBJ2-7; TRBD1 matches 9 bases. The receptor comes from a man aged 35 to 55 with acute or convalescent COVID-19. The DNA of the CDR3 is TGTGCCAGCAGCTTCCACCGACAGGGGGGCTACGAGCAGTACTTC. Protein: CASSFHRQGGYEQYF.